Only one count was recorded for the clone carrying this T cell receptor (beta chain). No antigen is known for it. The sample comes from a study of cytomegalovirus exposure and HLA in healthy donors. Overall study findings and caveats: It was taken for granted in presence/absence analyses that sequencing depth across donors was roughly uniform. The study dropped some indistinguishable V segments, TRBV6-2 and TRBV6-3 among them. A later analysis by the authors found several of the most significant clusters apparently linked to common viral pathogens. Among TCR sequences, most were rare, though some public TCRs appeared in many donors.

Trimming took 5 bases from V and 1 from J; bases not matched to a gene: 7. The CDR3 has 15 residues. From germline, CDR1 is LNHDA and CDR2 SQIVND (reference sequence). Use of 60 Vbeta and 13 Jbeta primers characterized the PCR. Only in-frame clones appear in the TCRdb table, and some are missing; sequencing was by immunoSEQ multiplex PCR. In the table there are about 130,000 clones, about four fifths of which are singletons. The V gene is TRBV19, the J gene TRBJ1-1; 7 nucleotides match TRBD1. The TCR sequence derives from a woman in her thirties or forties in good health and CMV-seropositive. Sequenced: PBMCs. The chain's CDR3 is CASSPMGQKNTEAFF. The CDR3 DNA sequence: TGTGCCAGTAGTCCCATGGGACAGAAGAACACTGAAGCTTTCTTT.